The 23 T cell receptor beta chains in this list originate from one sample, sequenced in a study of T-cell memory formation after mild COVID-19. TCRdb re-called the 5' RACE reads through MiXCR, storing one row per CDR3 protein. The sample contains fewer than 95,000 distinct CDR3 sequences, 10% to 15% of which appear only once. Specimen: PBMCs or a T cell subset sorted from them (not recorded which). The receptors were sampled from an adult woman who had mild COVID-19 (a few samples of this study predate the infection). Cell type and time point are not known.

This clonotype was recorded a few times. The chain links TRBV6-2 or TRBV6-3 to TRBJ2-3, with a possible D match to TRBD1 (6 bases). Germline CDR1 reads MNHEY; CDR2 reads SVGEGT. Trimming left V 2 bases short and J 0 bases short, with 12 bases between. The CDR3 is 16 residues long. This chain's CDR3 is CASSYTGWGSTDTQYF. CDR3 DNA sequence: TGTGCCAGCAGTTACACAGGGTGGGGAAGCACAGATACGCAGTATTTT.

This clonotype showed up just a few times. This rearrangement joins TRBV19 to TRBJ2-2; D not certain. Germline values: CDR1 LNHDA, CDR2 SQIVND (reference sequence). The CDR3 consists of 12 residues. Trimming left V 3 bases short and J 5 bases short, with 4 bases between. CDR3 bases: TGTGCCAGTAGTATGGGGACCGGGGAGCTGTTTTTT. Translating it yields CASSMGTGELFF.

This clonotype was detected only a few times. The rearrangement links TRBV30 to TRBJ2-1; 11 positions match TRBD2. J gave up 5 bases and V 3 bases, and 6 bases lay outside the gene matches. CDR1 GTSNPN and CDR2 SVGIG come from the germline V gene (reference sequence). The CDR3 has 15 residues. CDR3 nucleotides: TGTGCCTGGAGCGATGGGACTAGCGGTCACAATGAGCAGTTCTTC. Its translation is CAWSDGTSGHNEQFF.

By sample fraction, this clonotype is medium-sized (0.01 to 0.1%). The V call is TRBV12-3 or TRBV12-4, the J call TRBJ2-1; D possibly corresponds to TRBD1 (5 bases). The CDR3 consists of 15 residues. Trimming pared 5 bases from V and 3 bases from J, leaving 14 bases between. The chain's CDR3 is CASSPTQGRYNEQFF. CDR3 nucleotide sequence: TGTGCCAGCAGTCCGACGCAGGGCCGCTACAATGAGCAGTTCTTC.

This clonotype was counted many times. The chain is built from TRBV6-2 or TRBV6-3 and TRBJ2-7; TRBD2 aligns across 13 bases. The V gene end was trimmed by 4 bases and the J gene end by 3 bases; junction bases not matched to a gene: 3. Germline V gene sequence: CDR1 MNHEY, CDR2 SVGEGT. The CDR3 is made up of 15 amino acids. The CDR3: CASSSGTSGIYEQYF. In DNA form, the CDR3 reads TGTGCCAGCAGTTCAGGGACTAGCGGGATCTACGAGCAGTACTTC.

This clonotype was counted a few times. The chain recombines TRBV13 with TRBJ2-3; 7 bases agree with TRBD2. The CDR3 runs 17 residues. J lost 4 bases, V lost 6 bases, and 16 bases had no gene match. CDR1 and CDR2 (germline): PRHDT, FYEKMQ (reference sequence). CDR3 region: CASRLEGLAAYSDTQYF. CDR3 bases: TGTGCCAGCAGACTAGAGGGCCTAGCGGCATACTCAGATACGCAGTATTTT.

V gene TRBV30 combines with J gene TRBJ2-7; D could derive from TRBD1 or TRBD2 (5 bases each). Trimming took 7 bases from V and 2 from J, leaving 15 bases between them. The length of the CDR3 is 13 residues. Germline V gene lookup returns CDR1 GTSNPN and CDR2 SVGIG (reference sequence). Written as DNA, the CDR3 is TGTGCCTTCCTGTCTGGGGGAACCTACGAGCAGTACTTC. Protein: CAFLSGGTYEQYF.

The sample holds a few counts of this clonotype. The chain combines TRBV7-6 with TRBJ2-7, with D perhaps matching TRBD2 (5 bases). The CDR3 loop spans 12 amino acids. The germline V gene encodes CDR1 SGHVS and CDR2 FNYEAQ. Trimming cost V 4 bases and J 6 bases, with 10 bases left between them. CDR3 residues: CASSSDFTEQYF. CDR3 sequence (DNA): TGTGCCAGCAGCTCGGACTTCACCGAGCAGTACTTC. The variable domain in full, completed from reference TRBV7-6 and TRBJ2-7, reads GAGVSQSPRYKVTKRGQDVALRCDPISGHVSLYWYRQALGQGPEFLTYFNYEAQQDKSGLPNDRFSAERPEGSISTLTIQRTEQRDSAMYRCASSSDFTEQYFGPGTRLTVT.

In its sample, this clonotype was seen a few times. The chain uses TRBV24-1 and TRBJ2-3; D perhaps matches TRBD1 (5 bases). CDR3 length: 15 residues. V was pared by 3 bases and J by 0 bases, with 9 bases between. In germline, CDR1 is KGHDR, CDR2 SFDVKD. Here the CDR3 DNA reads TGTGCCACCAGTGATGACAGCCTTAGCACAGATACGCAGTATTTT. It yields the protein CATSDDSLSTDTQYF.

This clonotype was detected many times. V gene TRBV7-9 combines with J gene TRBJ2-7, with D possibly TRBD2 on 7 matching bases. Germline CDR1 reads SEHNR; CDR2 reads FQNEAQ (reference sequence). The CDR3 contains 15 residues. Trimming took off 4 bases at V and 2 bases at J, with 15 bases between the two ends. The CDR3 spells CASSSGGDPAYEQYF. As DNA, the CDR3 is TGTGCCAGCAGCTCGGGGGGCGATCCTGCCTACGAGCAGTACTTC.

The V call is TRBV2, the J call TRBJ2-7; 7 nucleotides align to TRBD1. CDR3 length equals 14 residues. CDR1 and CDR2 (germline): SNHLY, FYNNEI. With V trimmed by 9 bases and J by 0 bases, 8 bases remained unmatched. CDR3 sequence: CARSTGDSSYEQYF. CDR3 sequence (DNA): TGTGCCAGATCTACAGGGGACAGCTCCTACGAGCAGTACTTC.

This clonotype was detected a few times. This chain joins TRBV15 and TRBJ2-7; 9 bases match TRBD1. The trim removed 8 bases at V and 3 bases at J, leaving 11 bases unmatched. CDR3 length: 15 amino acids. The germline V gene has CDR1 LNHNV and CDR2 YYDKDF (reference sequence). CDR3 loop: CATSRSPGQGYEQYF. The CDR3 DNA reads TGTGCCACCTCCAGGTCGCCGGGACAGGGCTACGAGCAGTACTTC.

This clonotype was counted a single time. V is TRBV2 and J is TRBJ2-3, with 8 bases lining up with TRBD2. V trimming: 10 bases; J trimming: 4 bases; junction bases outside the gene matches: 13. CDR3 size: 15 residues. Germline CDR1 is SNHLY and CDR2 is FYNNEI. CDR3 sequence reads: CAIITSGLTPDTQYF. CDR3 in DNA: TGTGCCATCATAACTAGCGGCCTAACCCCAGATACGCAGTATTTT.

This clonotype was counted at least ten times. The genes are TRBV7-3 and TRBJ2-3; TRBD2 might be the D (7 bases). This CDR3 spans 16 amino acids. V shed 4 bases and J shed 2 bases, with 16 bases lying between them. Germline V gives CDR1 SGHTA, CDR2 FQGTGA. CDR3 residues: CASSYLGGQDTDTQYF. The DNA of the CDR3 is TGTGCCAGCAGCTACCTCGGGGGGCAGGACACAGATACGCAGTATTTT.

This clonotype was counted a few times. This chain uses TRBV20-1 with TRBJ1-2; possible D gene TRBD1, 6 bases. V was clipped by 1 base and J by 6 bases, with 15 bases between them. The CDR3 consists of 14 residues. CDR1 and CDR2 from the germline V gene are DFQATT and SNEGSKA (reference sequence). The CDR3 DNA is TGCAGTGCTAGAGGGACAGCAAACCCGGATGGCTACACCTTC. Amino acid sequence: CSARGTANPDGYTF.

This clonotype has just a few counts. V gene TRBV4-3 combines with J gene TRBJ1-2; tentatively, D is TRBD1 (6 bases). The germline V gene encodes CDR1 LGHNA and CDR2 YSLEER. V was shortened by 0 bases and J by 7 bases, with 12 bases between the two germline ends. CDR3 length: 14 residues. CDR3 in amino acids: CASSQEGAGVGYTF. DNA of the CDR3: TGCGCCAGCAGCCAAGAAGGAGCAGGGGTTGGCTACACCTTC.

The rearrangement uses TRBV27 and TRBJ1-5; perhaps TRBD1 as D (6 bases). CDR1 and CDR2 from the germline V gene are MNHEY and SMNVEV (reference sequence). Trimming cost V 6 bases and J 2 bases, with 17 bases left between them. The CDR3 sequence is 16 residues long. CDR3 nucleotide sequence: TGTGCCAGCAGCTCCGGACAGATGTCCGGCAATCAGCCCCAGCATTTT. This sequence encodes CASSSGQMSGNQPQHF.

This sequence joins TRBV29-1 and TRBJ1-1; D is perhaps TRBD1 (6 bases). CDR3 size: 14 residues. The germline CDR1 and CDR2 sequences are SQVTM and ANQGSEA. The V end was cut by 8 bases, the J end by 1 base, with 17 bases between. CDR3 protein: CSWTYEGQNTEAFF. The DNA for the CDR3 is TGCAGCTGGACCTACGAGGGACAGAACACTGAAGCTTTCTTT. Full variable domain (remainder filled in from reference TRBV29-1 and TRBJ1-1): SAVISQKPSRDICQRGTSLTIQCQVDSQVTMMFWYRQQPGQSLTLIATANQGSEATYESGFVIDKFPISRPNLTFSTLTVSNMSPEDSSIYLCSWTYEGQNTEAFFGQGTRLTVV.

This chain links TRBV7-9 with TRBJ2-7; D possibly corresponds to TRBD1 (6 bases). The CDR3 length is 17 residues. V shed 5 bases and J shed 4 bases, with 24 bases lying between them. The germline V gene has CDR1 SEHNR and CDR2 FQNEAQ (reference sequence). DNA of the CDR3: TGTGCCAGCAGCCCCCCCGAGCCTTACAGGGCCCAATACGAGCAGTACTTC. Translating it yields CASSPPEPYRAQYEQYF.

This clonotype appeared a few times. The V gene is TRBV7-8, the J gene TRBJ2-7; tentative D call: TRBD1 (6 bases). There are 12 residues in the CDR3. V lost 6 bases and J lost 3, with 9 bases in between. Looked up from germline, CDR1 is SGHVS and CDR2 is FQNEAQ. The CDR3 sequence: CASRGANYEQYF. CDR3 nucleotide sequence: TGTGCCAGCAGGGGGGCGAACTACGAGCAGTACTTC.

V gene TRBV14 combines with J gene TRBJ2-3, with D hard to call. The CDR3 contains 13 residues. Germline lookup yields CDR1 SGHDN and CDR2 FVKESK. Trimming stripped 6 bases from V and 1 base from J, with 8 bases between. The chain's CDR3 is CASSRRGTDTQYF. CDR3 in DNA: TGTGCCAGCAGTCGCAGAGGCACAGATACGCAGTATTTT.

V and J are TRBV7-2 and TRBJ2-7, with D hard to call. Trimming took off 5 bases at V and 3 bases at J, with 11 bases between the two ends. CDR1 and CDR2 (germline): SGHTA, FQGNSA. The CDR3 has 13 residues. DNA of the CDR3: TGTGCCAGCAGCCATCCGCCGGGCTACGAGCAGTACTTC. Its translation is CASSHPPGYEQYF.

The gene calls are TRBV12-3 or TRBV12-4 and TRBJ2-2; possibly TRBD1 or TRBD2 for D (5 bases each). The CDR3 runs to 14 residues. Trimming pared 7 bases from V and 0 bases from J, leaving 9 bases between. The CDR3 loop is CASKGTSNTGELFF. DNA for the CDR3: TGTGCCAGCAAAGGGACGTCGAACACCGGGGAGCTGTTTTTT.